This TCR beta chain was sequenced for a study of chemoradiotherapy in HPV16-positive cancers. Background on the study: Candidate HPV-specific T-cell clones and common TCR motifs came from functional assays in two HPV16-positive patients.

A word on this clone: Its antigen is as yet unknown.

The V end lost 5 bases, the J end lost 1 base, and 11 bases lay between the germline ends. The length of the CDR3 is 15 residues. Germline lookup yields CDR1 MNHEY and CDR2 SMNVEV (reference sequence). Study-wide results and caveats: During treatment, candidate HPV-specific clones and E7-related motifs expanded in tumor. Better recurrence-free survival went with HPV-responsive T-cell expansion in HPV16-positive patients. The functional HPV-specific definition rests on just two HPV16-positive patients.

The data were produced by immunoSEQ multiplex PCR, yet TCRdb's version contains in-frame clones alone and is incomplete. Of roughly 25,000 clones in the sample, about 90% were seen once. The specimen was blood, collected from a patient who underwent chemoradiotherapy. The chain employs TRBV27 and TRBJ2-2, with D perhaps matching TRBD1 (5 bases). The TCR sequence derives from a human donor with HPV-associated anogenital cancer. This chain's CDR3 is CASSPRAWNTGELFF. CDR3 DNA sequence: TGTGCCAGCAGTCCCAGGGCCTGGAACACCGGGGAGCTGTTTTTT.